The next 30 T cell receptor beta chains were all read from a single sample in a study of T cells in Graves' hyperthyroidism and ophthalmopathy. RNA transcripts served as the template for amplifying TCR beta CDR3 regions. HTBI primers were the set used in a first-round RT-PCR of the TCR CDR3. Each CDR3 protein gets one entry after TCRdb re-called the multiplex PCR reads with MiXCR. The sample lists 500,000 to 600,000 distinct CDR3 sequences, roughly 50% occurring once. Input material: peripheral blood or thyroid tissue (not recorded which). The receptors originated from an adult woman with Graves' disease, either hyperthyroidism or ophthalmopathy (not recorded which).

The V call is TRBV18, the J call TRBJ1-6; 7 bases agree with TRBD1. This CDR3 has 15 amino acids. Trimming at V came to 2 bases and at J to 5 bases, leaving 3 bases not matched to a gene. Germline V lookup: CDR1 KGHSH, CDR2 LQKENI. The CDR3 DNA sequence: TGTGCCAGCTCACCAGCGCAGGGGGATAATTCACCCCTCCACTTT. Its translation is CASSPAQGDNSPLHF.

This clonotype was seen many times. This chain joins TRBV19 and TRBJ1-2; D is possibly TRBD1 (5 bases). This CDR3 has 14 amino acids. The ends were cut back, 2 bases at V and 4 bases at J, with 11 bases in the middle. Germline V gene lookup returns CDR1 LNHDA and CDR2 SQIVND (reference sequence). CDR3 protein: CASSIYQGGYGYTF. The CDR3 nucleotides read TGTGCCAGTAGTATATACCAGGGAGGCTATGGCTACACCTTC.

This clonotype came up many times. The rearrangement links TRBV11-2 to TRBJ1-3; D is possibly TRBD1 (5 bases). Trimming removed 6 bases from V and 1 base from J, with 10 bases in between. Germline CDR1 reads SGHAT; CDR2 reads FQNNGV. This CDR3 region has 14 residues. CDR3 protein: CASRRTGSGNTIYF. Here the CDR3 DNA reads TGTGCCAGCAGGAGAACAGGATCTGGAAACACCATATATTTT.

This clonotype was seen at least ten times. The chain couples TRBV27 to TRBJ1-6, with no clear D. Germline CDR1 reads MNHEY; CDR2 reads SMNVEV (reference sequence). V was pared by 6 bases and J by 6 bases, with 12 bases between. This CDR3 comprises 14 residues. CDR3 DNA sequence: TGTGCCAGCAGACTCAGTGGAGCTAATTCACCCCTCCACTTT. This encodes CASRLSGANSPLHF.

The rearrangement links TRBV7-6 to TRBJ1-5; the D gene is possibly TRBD1 (5 bases). The CDR3 is made up of 16 amino acids. Germline loops: CDR1 SGHVS, CDR2 FNYEAQ. V was shortened by 0 bases and J by 1 base, with 10 bases between the two germline ends. CDR3 protein: CASSLAGGVSNQPQHF. CDR3 bases: TGTGCCAGCAGCTTAGCCGGGGGGGTAAGCAATCAGCCCCAGCATTTT.

In its sample, this clonotype was seen a few times. The rearrangement links TRBV10-3 to TRBJ2-5; either TRBD1 or TRBD2 may supply D (5 bases each). The CDR3 extends over 16 amino acids. Trimming removed 2 bases at V and 1 base at J, with 14 bases between. Looked up from germline, CDR1 is ENHRY and CDR2 is SYGVKD. Here the CDR3 reads CAISEPGRRPQETQYF. The CDR3 DNA reads TGTGCCATCAGTGAGCCGGGACGGAGGCCCCAAGAGACCCAGTACTTC.

Only a few counts were recorded for this clonotype. The chain employs TRBV19 and TRBJ2-3; TRBD1 aligns across 8 bases. After removal of 9 bases from V and 8 bases from J, the junction contained 10 bases not matched to a gene. Per germline, CDR1 LNHDA and CDR2 SQIVND (reference sequence). The CDR3 consists of 13 residues. The CDR3 coding sequence is TGTGCCAGCGTCGACAGGGGCAGCGGTACGCAGTATTTT. Residues: CASVDRGSGTQYF.

This clonotype showed up many times. The chain's CDR3 is CASSFDGLNQPQHF. The CDR3 coding sequence is TGCGCCAGCAGCTTTGACGGACTCAATCAGCCCCAGCATTTT. This sequence joins TRBV5-1 and TRBJ1-5; D gene uncertain. V was shortened by 2 bases and J by 3 bases, with 9 bases between the two germline ends. Looked up from germline, CDR1 is SGHRS and CDR2 is YFSETQ. CDR3 length equals 14 residues. Using reference TRBV5-1 and TRBJ1-5 for the parts outside the CDR3, the full variable domain is KAGVTQTPRYLIKTRGQQVTLSCSPISGHRSVSWYQQTPGQGLQFLFEYFSETQRNKGNFPGRFSGRQFSNSRSEMNVSTLELGDSALYLCASSFDGLNQPQHFGDGTRLSIL.

This clonotype was counted only a few times. The chain couples TRBV7-6 to TRBJ1-1; 7 bases agree with TRBD1. This CDR3 has 14 residues. Germline CDR1 is SGHVS and CDR2 is FNYEAQ. V lost 4 bases and J lost 4; bases outside the gene matches: 6. CDR3 region: CASSYDRDGTEAFF. CDR3 bases: TGTGCCAGCAGCTACGACAGGGACGGCACTGAAGCTTTCTTT.

CDR3 DNA sequence: TGCAGTGCAGCCCTTGGGGGCAGCTCTGGAAACACCATATATTTT. This codes for CSAALGGSSGNTIYF. V and J are TRBV20-1 and TRBJ1-3; TRBD1 might be the D (6 bases). This CDR3 is built from 15 residues. V was cut by 6 bases and J by 0 bases, with 15 bases left in between. Germline V lookup: CDR1 DFQATT, CDR2 SNEGSKA (reference sequence).

There are many counts of this clonotype. The genes are TRBV6-5 and TRBJ2-2; D is possibly TRBD1 (5 bases). The V and J ends lost 6 bases and 8 bases respectively, with 16 bases between them. Germline CDR1 and CDR2: MNHEY and SVGAGI. This CDR3 comprises 14 residues. CDR3 coding DNA: TGTGCCAGCAGCTACCGACAGTCCGGGGGGGAGCTGTTTTTT. Its translation: CASSYRQSGGELFF.

Ten or more counts support this clonotype. V is TRBV5-1 and J is TRBJ2-7; D uncertain. The CDR3 is made up of 16 amino acids. Trimming took off 0 bases at V and 0 bases at J, with 13 bases between the two ends. Germline CDR1 is SGHRS and CDR2 is YFSETQ. CDR3 nucleotides: TGCGCCAGCAGCTTGGACGAGGAGACCGTCTCCTACGAGCAGTACTTC. Protein sequence: CASSLDEETVSYEQYF. The whole variable domain, remainder taken from reference TRBV5-1 and TRBJ2-7, is KAGVTQTPRYLIKTRGQQVTLSCSPISGHRSVSWYQQTPGQGLQFLFEYFSETQRNKGNFPGRFSGRQFSNSRSEMNVSTLELGDSALYLCASSLDEETVSYEQYFGPGTRLTVT.

V and J are TRBV7-3 and TRBJ2-7; D tentatively fits TRBD1 or TRBD2 (5 bases each). The CDR3 spans 15 residues. The germline V and J ends were trimmed by 1 base and 2 bases, with 12 bases remaining between them. Germline V lookup: CDR1 SGHTA, CDR2 FQGTGA. The CDR3, as DNA: TGTGCCAGCAGCTTAAATGTGGGACCCCCCTACGAGCAGTACTTC. It codes for CASSLNVGPPYEQYF.

The chain joins TRBV2 to TRBJ2-3; 7 bases are shared with TRBD2. The J segment lost 6 bases and the V segment lost 7 bases, leaving 7 bases of the junction unmatched. Germline V gene data show CDR1 as SNHLY and CDR2 as FYNNEI. The CDR3 runs 13 residues. This chain's CDR3 is CASTRGRDDTQYF. The CDR3, as DNA: TGTGCCAGCACCCGTGGGAGGGATGATACGCAGTATTTT.

The chain joins TRBV7-9 to TRBJ1-4; possibly TRBD1 for D (5 bases). The V gene lost 7 bases and the J gene lost 3 bases, with 15 bases spanning the gap. The germline CDR1 and CDR2 sequences are SEHNR and FQNEAQ (reference sequence). The CDR3 has 15 amino acids. CDR3 in DNA: TGTGCCAGCACCAACGTGATGGGGCCTAATGAAAAACTGTTTTTT. Encoded protein: CASTNVMGPNEKLFF.

This chain connects TRBV25-1 to TRBJ2-5; possible D gene TRBD2, 5 bases. The length of the CDR3 is 16 residues. The V and J ends lost 0 bases and 2 bases respectively, with 13 bases between them. Germline CDR1 is MGHDK and CDR2 is SYGVNS. CDR3 DNA: TGTGCCAGCAGTGAATATGGCGAGGGCCTGCAAGAGACCCAGTACTTC. It translates to CASSEYGEGLQETQYF.

The gene calls are TRBV2 and TRBJ1-3, with 7 positions matching TRBD1. The germline gives CDR1 SNHLY, CDR2 FYNNEI. This CDR3 region has 13 residues. V lost 6 bases to trimming and J lost 4 bases; unmatched junction nucleotides: 3. The CDR3 DNA reads as TGTGCCAGCAGACAGGGGCGCGGAAACACCATATATTTT. It translates to CASRQGRGNTIYF.

This clonotype was observed many times. This sequence joins TRBV7-8 and TRBJ2-2; D unclear. The CDR3 covers 13 residues. V dropped 3 bases and J dropped 7 bases, with 9 bases sitting between them. Germline loops: CDR1 SGHVS, CDR2 FQNEAQ. CDR3 nucleotides: TGTGCCAGCAGCTTCCTCCCAAGCGGGGAGCTGTTTTTT. Its translation is CASSFLPSGELFF. The variable domain in full, completed from reference TRBV7-8 and TRBJ2-2, reads GAGVSQSPRYKVAKRGQDVALRCDPISGHVSLFWYQQALGQGPEFLTYFQNEAQLDKSGLPSDRFFAERPEGSVSTLKIQRTQQEDSAVYLCASSFLPSGELFFGEGSRLTVL.

This clonotype was seen repeatedly, ten times or more. V gene TRBV2 combines with J gene TRBJ2-5; D not certain. V shed 2 bases and J shed 5 bases, with 9 bases lying between them. From germline, CDR1 is SNHLY and CDR2 FYNNEI. The CDR3 contains 13 residues. The CDR3 DNA sequence: TGTGCCAGCAGTGAAATAGGTCCGGAGACCCAGTACTTC. Protein: CASSEIGPETQYF.

The chain carries TRBV7-9 and TRBJ2-5; 9 nucleotides line up with TRBD2. Germline trimming cut 3 bases from V and 5 bases from J; bases unmatched to any gene: 7. CDR1 and CDR2 from the germline V gene are SEHNR and FQNEAQ (reference sequence). This CDR3 has 15 residues. The CDR3 loop reads CASSFVAGEAETQYF. CDR3 in DNA: TGTGCCAGCAGCTTCGTAGCGGGAGAAGCGGAGACCCAGTACTTC.

This chain links TRBV29-1 with TRBJ1-2, with D perhaps TRBD1 (5 bases). From germline, CDR1 is SQVTM and CDR2 ANQGSEA. V lost 7 bases to trimming and J lost 5 bases, with 11 bases between them. This CDR3 spans 11 amino acids. The CDR3 DNA sequence: TGCAGCGGAGGGGATGATTATGGCTACACCTTC. The encoded protein is CSGGDDYGYTF.

This clonotype came up a few times. The rearrangement joins TRBV20-1 to TRBJ1-2; perhaps TRBD1 as D (6 bases). Per germline, CDR1 DFQATT and CDR2 SNEGSKA (reference sequence). The CDR3 covers 15 residues. The chain's CDR3 is CSCGDKGGRNYGYTF. Here the CDR3 DNA reads TGCAGCTGCGGGGACAAGGGAGGTCGGAACTATGGCTACACCTTC.

This chain links TRBV29-1 with TRBJ1-1; 7 bases agree with TRBD1. Per germline, CDR1 SQVTM and CDR2 ANQGSEA. The CDR3 has 14 residues. V shed 5 bases and J 0 bases; nucleotides not matched to a gene: 6. The CDR3 sequence is CSVCHRGMNTEAFF. Written as DNA, the CDR3 is TGCAGCGTTTGCCACAGGGGAATGAACACTGAAGCTTTCTTT. The whole variable domain, remainder taken from reference TRBV29-1 and TRBJ1-1, is SAVISQKPSRDICQRGTSLTIQCQVDSQVTMMFWYRQQPGQSLTLIATANQGSEATYESGFVIDKFPISRPNLTFSTLTVSNMSPEDSSIYLCSVCHRGMNTEAFFGQGTRLTVV.

This chain joins TRBV2 and TRBJ2-2; possibly TRBD2 for D (6 bases). Trimming shortened V by 5 bases and J by 4 bases, and 11 bases separated the two germline ends. CDR3 length: 14 residues. Germline lookup yields CDR1 SNHLY and CDR2 FYNNEI. In DNA form, the CDR3 reads TGTGCCAGCAGTATTAGCGGCTTCACCGGGGAGCTGTTTTTT. It specifies CASSISGFTGELFF.

In the case of this clonotype: Germline and junction disagree at one end, which may indicate a read error. V and J are TRBV7-2 and TRBJ2-5; the D is unclear. CDR1 is SGHTA, CDR2 FQGNSA, per germline. This CDR3 has 13 residues. CDR3 sequence: CASSRVLQETPYF. The CDR3 nucleotides read TGCGCCAGCAGCCGGGTTCTTCAAGAGACCCCGTACTTC.

This clonotype was seen repeatedly, ten times or more. This chain uses TRBV5-6 with TRBJ2-5, with 9 nucleotides matching TRBD2. Looked up from germline, CDR1 is SGHDT and CDR2 is YYEEEE. This CDR3 has 14 amino acids. Trimming took 5 bases from V and 3 from J; bases not matched to a gene: 5. The CDR3 loop is CASSTLAGKETQYF. The DNA for the CDR3 is TGTGCCAGCAGTACACTAGCGGGTAAAGAGACCCAGTACTTC.

The chain employs TRBV27 and TRBJ1-2; 8 bases line up with TRBD1. Germline V gene sequence: CDR1 MNHEY, CDR2 SMNVEV (reference sequence). Germline trimming cut 4 bases from V and 7 bases from J; bases unmatched to any gene: 14. The CDR3 sequence is 16 residues long. The CDR3 nucleotides are TGTGCCAGCAGTTCCCTTCGACAGGGGACCGCTTCTGGCTACACCTTC. The encoded protein is CASSSLRQGTASGYTF.

The chain is built from TRBV29-1 and TRBJ1-4, with TRBD1 as a possible D gene (6 bases). The ends were cut back, 4 bases at V and 5 bases at J, with 11 bases in the middle. CDR3 length: 13 amino acids. Looked up from germline, CDR1 is SQVTM and CDR2 is ANQGSEA. The CDR3 loop is CSVGTGRNEKLFF. DNA of the CDR3: TGCAGCGTTGGTACAGGGAGGAATGAAAAACTGTTTTTT.

The rearrangement joins TRBV7-2 to TRBJ1-4, with a weak D call TRBD1 (5 bases). V lost 1 base to trimming and J lost 7 bases, with 13 bases between them. CDR3 length: 15 residues. Germline V lookup: CDR1 SGHTA, CDR2 FQGNSA. Written as DNA, the CDR3 is TGTGCCAGCAGCTTAGGTGGGGGGATCGGTGAAAAACTGTTTTTT. It is translated as CASSLGGGIGEKLFF.

This clonotype was counted ten times or more. The chain recombines TRBV11-1 with TRBJ1-1; D not certain. With 2 bases removed from V and 5 bases from J, the gap between germline ends came to 12 bases. Germline assignment: CDR1 SGHAT and CDR2 FQDESV (reference sequence). This CDR3 is built from 14 residues. The DNA for the CDR3 is TGTGCCAGCAGCTTATATCTTGGCGGTACTGAAGCTTTCTTT. This translates into CASSLYLGGTEAFF.